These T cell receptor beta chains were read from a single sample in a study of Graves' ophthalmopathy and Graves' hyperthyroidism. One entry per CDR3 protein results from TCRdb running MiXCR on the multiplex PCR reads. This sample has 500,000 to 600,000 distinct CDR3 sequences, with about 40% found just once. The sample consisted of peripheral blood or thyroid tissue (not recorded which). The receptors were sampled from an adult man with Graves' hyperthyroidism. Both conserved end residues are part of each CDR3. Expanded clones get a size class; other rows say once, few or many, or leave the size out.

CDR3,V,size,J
CASGQGSSTEAFF,TRBV7-2,NA,TRBJ1-1
CASSESGRGNEQFF,TRBV2,NA,TRBJ2-1
CASSHSNPAETNSNQPQHF,TRBV7-6,NA,TRBJ1-5
CASSEPRDYEQYF,TRBV2,many,TRBJ2-7
CASSIGSRQGATGELFF,TRBV19,NA,TRBJ2-2
CASVDGFYEQYF,TRBV2,many,TRBJ2-7
CASSGTGLEEKLFF,TRBV12-3/TRBV12-4,many,TRBJ1-4
CATSDSSGGSTDTQYF,TRBV24-1,NA,TRBJ2-3
CATSRDRSTEAFF,TRBV15,many,TRBJ1-1
CASSGTTGLNTEAFF,TRBV9,many,TRBJ1-1
CASSLSTYSNQPQHF,TRBV11-2,many,TRBJ1-5
CASSYTGVWAFF,TRBV12-3/TRBV12-4,many,TRBJ1-1
CASSQGRGLGTYEQYF,TRBV4-1,many,TRBJ2-7
CASSEGNNPSYEQYF,TRBV6-1,few,TRBJ2-7
CASRTGSLNEKLFF,TRBV19,NA,TRBJ1-4
CASNPWASVDTGELFF,TRBV11-2,few,TRBJ2-2
CSVGTGSDQPQHF,TRBV29-1,NA,TRBJ1-5
CSPGSGKYQETQYF,TRBV29-1,NA,TRBJ2-5
CASSLDSGGYGYTF,TRBV5-1,many,TRBJ1-2